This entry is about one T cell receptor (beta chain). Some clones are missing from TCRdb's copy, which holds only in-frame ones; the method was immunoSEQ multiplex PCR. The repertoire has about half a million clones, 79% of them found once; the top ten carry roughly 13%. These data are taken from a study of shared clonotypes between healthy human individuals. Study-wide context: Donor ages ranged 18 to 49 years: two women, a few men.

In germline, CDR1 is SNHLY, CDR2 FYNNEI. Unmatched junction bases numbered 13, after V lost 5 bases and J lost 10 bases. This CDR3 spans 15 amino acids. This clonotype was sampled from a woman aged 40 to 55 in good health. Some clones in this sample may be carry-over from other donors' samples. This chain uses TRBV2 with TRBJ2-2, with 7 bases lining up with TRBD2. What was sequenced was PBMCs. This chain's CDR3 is CASSLQAGLVAELFF. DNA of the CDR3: TGTGCCAGCAGTCTCCAGGCTGGACTAGTTGCGGAGCTGTTTTTT. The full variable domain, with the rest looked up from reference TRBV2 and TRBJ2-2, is EPEVTQTPSHQVTQMGQEVILRCVPISNHLYFYWYRQILGQKVEFLVSFYNNEISEKSEIFDDQFSVERPDGSNFTLKIRSTKLEDSAMYFCASSLQAGLVAELFFGEGSRLTVL.